This paragraph reports one T cell receptor (beta chain). Antigen unknown. This specimen belongs to a study of T cell responses to AZD1222 COVID-19 vaccine. General study results and limits: After two AZD1222 doses, spike-specific TCR breadth and depth rose versus day 0. Regions 160-218 and 743-854 held dominance among vaccine-associated CD4 TCRs, which spanned spike. Baseline seropositives among AZD1222 recipients totaled only five to seven. Most donors were white British and more were female, and clonal diversity was possibly underestimated.

This CDR3 spans 15 amino acids. The ends lost 3 bases at V and 5 bases at J; junction bases unmatched: 6. Germline assignment: CDR1 LGHDT and CDR2 YNNKEL (reference sequence). Some clones are missing from TCRdb's copy, which holds only in-frame ones; the method was immunoSEQ multiplex PCR. The repertoire includes around 130,000 clones, around nine tenths of them detected once, and over 4% sits in the top ten. The sequence was obtained from an adult who received the AZD1222 COVID-19 vaccine. The starting material was peripheral blood, obtained 28 days after the second AZD1222 dose. V is TRBV3-1 (or the pseudogene TRBV3-2) and J is TRBJ1-4, with TRBD1 identical over 7 bases. CDR3 sequence: CASSHTGVRNEKLFF. CDR3 in DNA: TGTGCCAGCAGCCATACAGGGGTTCGGAATGAAAAACTGTTTTTT.